The source of this T cell receptor (beta chain) is a study of shared clonotypes between healthy human individuals. Study-level information: Ranging from 18 to 49 in age, donors were two women and a few men.

Concerning this clone: What it binds is not known.

Some clones are missing from TCRdb's copy, which holds only in-frame ones; the method was immunoSEQ multiplex PCR. This sample yields about 600,000 clones, of which around 97% are seen a single time; roughly 0.055% belongs to the top ten. Germline lookup yields CDR1 KGHSH and CDR2 LQKENI. This CDR3 is 15 amino acids long. Trimming pared 2 bases from V and 3 bases from J, leaving 10 bases between. Study-wide findings and caveats: Larger richness was generally estimated for naive than memory subsets. The study's rarefaction showed incomplete sorted-subset sequencing despite large depth.

Only Caucasian adults living in Nashville, Tennessee made up the donor group. V usage is TRBV18 and J usage is TRBJ1-4; no firm D call. The origin of this receptor is a woman aged 25 to 39 in good health. What was sequenced was naive CD4+ T cells sorted from blood. Subset indicated: CD45RA+ positively selected. The CDR3, as DNA: TGTGCCAGCTCACCAACCTCGACTGCTAATGAAAAACTGTTTTTT. It encodes CASSPTSTANEKLFF.